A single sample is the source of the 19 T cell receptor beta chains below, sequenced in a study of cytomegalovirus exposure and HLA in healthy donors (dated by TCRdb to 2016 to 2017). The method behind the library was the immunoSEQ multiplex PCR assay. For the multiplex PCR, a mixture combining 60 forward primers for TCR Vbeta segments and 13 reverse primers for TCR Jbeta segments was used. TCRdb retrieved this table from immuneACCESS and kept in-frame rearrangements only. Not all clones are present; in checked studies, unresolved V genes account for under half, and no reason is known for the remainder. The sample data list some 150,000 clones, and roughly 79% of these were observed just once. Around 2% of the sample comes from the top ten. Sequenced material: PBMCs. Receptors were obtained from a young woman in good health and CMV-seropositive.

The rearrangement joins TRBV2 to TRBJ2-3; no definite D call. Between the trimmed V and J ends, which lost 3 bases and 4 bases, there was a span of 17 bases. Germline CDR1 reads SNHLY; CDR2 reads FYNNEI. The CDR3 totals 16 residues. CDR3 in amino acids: CASSEVTGWFADTQYF. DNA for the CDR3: TGTGCCAGCAGTGAGGTCACCGGGTGGTTCGCAGATACGCAGTATTTT. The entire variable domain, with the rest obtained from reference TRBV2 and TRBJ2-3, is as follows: EPEVTQTPSHQVTQMGQEVILRCVPISNHLYFYWYRQILGQKVEFLVSFYNNEISEKSEIFDDQFSVERPDGSNFTLKIRSTKLEDSAMYFCASSEVTGWFADTQYFGPGTRLTVL.

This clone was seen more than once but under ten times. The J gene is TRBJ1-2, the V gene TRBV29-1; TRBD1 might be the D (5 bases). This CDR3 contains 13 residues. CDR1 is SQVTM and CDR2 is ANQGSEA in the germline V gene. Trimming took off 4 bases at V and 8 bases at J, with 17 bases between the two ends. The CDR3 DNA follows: TGCAGCGTTGGACATGGGGCTGACAGCGGCTACACCTTC. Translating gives CSVGHGADSGYTF. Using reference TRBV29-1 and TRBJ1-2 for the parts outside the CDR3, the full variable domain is SAVISQKPSRDICQRGTSLTIQCQVDSQVTMMFWYRQQPGQSLTLIATANQGSEATYESGFVIDKFPISRPNLTFSTLTVSNMSPEDSSIYLCSVGHGADSGYTFGSGTRLTVV.

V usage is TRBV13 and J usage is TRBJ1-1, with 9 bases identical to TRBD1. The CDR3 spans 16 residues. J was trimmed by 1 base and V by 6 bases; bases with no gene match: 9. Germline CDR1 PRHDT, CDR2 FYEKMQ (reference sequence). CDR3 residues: CASSSEPGQGNTEAFF. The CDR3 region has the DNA TGTGCCAGCAGTTCCGAACCGGGACAGGGGAACACTGAAGCTTTCTTT.

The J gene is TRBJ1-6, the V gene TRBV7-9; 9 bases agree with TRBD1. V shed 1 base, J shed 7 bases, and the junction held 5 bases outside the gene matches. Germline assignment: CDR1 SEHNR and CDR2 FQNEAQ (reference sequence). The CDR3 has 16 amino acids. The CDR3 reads CASSLGGGQGNSPLHF. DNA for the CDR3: TGTGCCAGCAGCTTAGGAGGTGGACAGGGGAATTCACCCCTCCACTTT.

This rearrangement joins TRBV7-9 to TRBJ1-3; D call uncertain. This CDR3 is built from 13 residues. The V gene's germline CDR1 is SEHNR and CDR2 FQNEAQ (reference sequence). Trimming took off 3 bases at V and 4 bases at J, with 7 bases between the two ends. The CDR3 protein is CASSFIEGNTIYF. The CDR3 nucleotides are TGTGCCAGCAGCTTCATAGAAGGAAACACCATATATTTT.

CDR3 DNA sequence: TGTGCCAGCAGCTCCGGACAGATGACCTATAATTCACCCCTCCACTTT. It specifies CASSSGQMTYNSPLHF. This rearrangement joins TRBV7-9 to TRBJ1-6; tentatively, D is TRBD1 (6 bases). Per the germline V gene, CDR1 is SEHNR and CDR2 is FQNEAQ (reference sequence). The CDR3 is made up of 16 amino acids. V lost 4 bases and J 2 bases, leaving 12 bases between the germline ends.

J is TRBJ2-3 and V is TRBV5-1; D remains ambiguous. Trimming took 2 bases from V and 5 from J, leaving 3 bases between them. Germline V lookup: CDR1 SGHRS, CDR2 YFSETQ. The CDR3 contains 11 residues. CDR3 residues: CASSLQDTQYF. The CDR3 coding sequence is TGCGCCAGCAGCTTACAAGATACGCAGTATTTT.

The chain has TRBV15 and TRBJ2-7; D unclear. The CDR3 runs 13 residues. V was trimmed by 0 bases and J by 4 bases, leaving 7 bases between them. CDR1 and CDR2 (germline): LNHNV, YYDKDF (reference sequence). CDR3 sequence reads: CATSRDGWYEQYF. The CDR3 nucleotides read TGTGCCACCAGCAGAGACGGGTGGTACGAGCAGTACTTC. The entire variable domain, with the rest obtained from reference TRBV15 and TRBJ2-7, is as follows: DAMVIQNPRYQVTQFGKPVTLSCSQTLNHNVMYWYQQKSSQAPKLLFHYYDKDFNNEADTPDNFQSRRPNTSFCFLDIRSPGLGDTAMYLCATSRDGWYEQYFGPGTRLTVT.

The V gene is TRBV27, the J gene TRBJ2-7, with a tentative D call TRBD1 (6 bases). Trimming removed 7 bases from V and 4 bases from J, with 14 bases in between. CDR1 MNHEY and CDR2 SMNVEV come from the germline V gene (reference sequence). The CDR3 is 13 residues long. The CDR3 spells CASTPRGGYEQYF. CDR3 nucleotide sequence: TGTGCCAGCACCCCCAGAGGGGGTTACGAGCAGTACTTC.

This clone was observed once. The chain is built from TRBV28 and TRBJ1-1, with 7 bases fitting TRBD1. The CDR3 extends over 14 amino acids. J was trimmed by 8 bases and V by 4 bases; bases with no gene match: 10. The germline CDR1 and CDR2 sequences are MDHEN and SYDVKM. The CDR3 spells CASSSHAWTGEAFF. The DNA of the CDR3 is TGTGCCAGCAGTTCCCACGCGTGGACAGGAGAAGCTTTCTTT.

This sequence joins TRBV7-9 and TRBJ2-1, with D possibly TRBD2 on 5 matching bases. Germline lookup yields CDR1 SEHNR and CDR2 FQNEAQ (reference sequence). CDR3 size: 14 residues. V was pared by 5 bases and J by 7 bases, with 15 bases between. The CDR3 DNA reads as TGTGCCAGCAGCCCCGTCACGACGGGGAATGAGCAGTTCTTC. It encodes CASSPVTTGNEQFF. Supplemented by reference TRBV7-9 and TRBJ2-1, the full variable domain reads DTGVSQNPRHKITKRGQNVTFRCDPISEHNRLYWYRQTLGQGPEFLTYFQNEAQLEKSRLLSDRFSAERPKGSFSTLEIQRTEQGDSAMYLCASSPVTTGNEQFFGPGTRLTVL.

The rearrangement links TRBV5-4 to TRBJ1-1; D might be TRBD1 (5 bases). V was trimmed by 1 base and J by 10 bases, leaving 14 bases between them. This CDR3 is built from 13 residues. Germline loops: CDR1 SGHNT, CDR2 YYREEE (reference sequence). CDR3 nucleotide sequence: TGTGCCAGCAGCTTGCGGAGGGGCGTAGGAGCTTTCTTT. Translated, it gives CASSLRRGVGAFF.

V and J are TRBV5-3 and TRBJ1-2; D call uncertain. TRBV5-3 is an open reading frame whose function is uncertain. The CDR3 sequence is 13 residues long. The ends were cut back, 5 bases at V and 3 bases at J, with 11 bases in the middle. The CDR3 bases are TGTGCCAGAAGACTTGTTCACCACTATGGCTACACCTTC. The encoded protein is CARRLVHHYGYTF.

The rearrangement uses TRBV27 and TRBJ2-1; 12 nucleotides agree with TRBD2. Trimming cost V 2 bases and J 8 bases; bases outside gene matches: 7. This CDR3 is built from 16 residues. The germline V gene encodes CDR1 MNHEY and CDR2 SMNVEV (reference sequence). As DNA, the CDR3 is TGTGCCAGCAGTTTAGGACTAGCGGGAAATGAGTATGAGCAGTTCTTC. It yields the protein CASSLGLAGNEYEQFF.

The CDR3 nucleotides are TGTGCCAGTAGTATGATTCGGGGATCCTACAATGAGCAGTTCTTC. Translated: CASSMIRGSYNEQFF. The V and J genes are TRBV19 and TRBJ2-1, with D possibly being TRBD2 (5 bases). This CDR3 has 15 amino acids. Trimming cost V 3 bases and J 1 base, with 10 bases left between them. In germline, CDR1 is LNHDA, CDR2 SQIVND (reference sequence). Using reference TRBV19 and TRBJ2-1 for the parts outside the CDR3, the full variable domain is DGGITQSPKYLFRKEGQNVTLSCEQNLNHDAMYWYRQDPGQGLRLIYYSQIVNDFQKGDIAEGYSVSREKKESFPLTVTSAQKNPTAFYLCASSMIRGSYNEQFFGPGTRLTVL.

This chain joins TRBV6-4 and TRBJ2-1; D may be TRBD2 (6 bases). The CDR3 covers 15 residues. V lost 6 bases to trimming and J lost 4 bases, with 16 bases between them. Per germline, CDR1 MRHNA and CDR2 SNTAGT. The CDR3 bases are TGTGCCAGCAGCTTCAACGGAGGGTTTTACAATGAGCAGTTCTTC. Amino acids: CASSFNGGFYNEQFF.

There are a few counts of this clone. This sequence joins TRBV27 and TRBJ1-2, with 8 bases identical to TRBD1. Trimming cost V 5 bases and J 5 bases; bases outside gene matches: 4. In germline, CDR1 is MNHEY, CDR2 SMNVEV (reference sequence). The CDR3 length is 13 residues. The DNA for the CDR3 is TGTGCCAGCAGTAACAGGGGGTTTTATGGCTACACCTTC. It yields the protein CASSNRGFYGYTF.

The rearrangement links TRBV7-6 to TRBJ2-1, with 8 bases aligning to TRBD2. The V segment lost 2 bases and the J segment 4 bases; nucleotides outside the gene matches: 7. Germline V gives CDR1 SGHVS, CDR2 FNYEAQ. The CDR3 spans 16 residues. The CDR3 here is CASSLLSGSTYNEQFF. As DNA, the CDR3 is TGTGCCAGCAGCTTACTAAGCGGGAGCACGTACAATGAGCAGTTCTTC.

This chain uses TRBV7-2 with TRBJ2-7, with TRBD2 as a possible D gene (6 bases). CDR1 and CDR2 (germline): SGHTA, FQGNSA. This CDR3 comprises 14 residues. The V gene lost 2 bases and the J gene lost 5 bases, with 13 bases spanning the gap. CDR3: CASSLRPGVDEQYF. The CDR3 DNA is TGTGCCAGCAGCTTACGTCCGGGGGTGGACGAGCAGTACTTC.